The table lists the clone carrying this T cell receptor (beta chain) with many counts. The antigen is not known. This CDR3 has 12 residues. Trimming shortened V by 7 bases and J by 4 bases, and 8 bases separated the two germline ends. Germline V lookup: CDR1 MNHNS, CDR2 SASEGT. These data are taken from a study of regulatory T cells in long-lasting Graves disease. Across the whole study: Antithyroid drug intake by newly diagnosed Graves' patients had lasted under 3 months. General study results and limits: Persistent disease exhibited a predilection for TRBV28, TRBJ1-2 and TRBJ2-5. Persistent Graves' patients had lower TCR diversity than newly diagnosed ones.

HTBI primers from iRepertoire and Arm-PCR of CDR3 regions yielded the TCR beta libraries. TCRdb re-called the multiplex PCR reads with MiXCR, one entry per CDR3 protein. Here the sample spans a few hundred thousand distinct CDR3 sequences, approximately 20% being singletons. Time point: newly diagnosed GD, antithyroid drugs for less than 3 months. PBMC-extracted RNA yielded the TCR library. The sample also formed part of further work on T cells in Graves' hyperthyroidism and ophthalmopathy. That paper adds: Hyperthyroidism had been newly diagnosed in patients aged 18 to 65, and its duration was under 2 months.

The sequence derives from a woman in her twenties or thirties with Graves disease. Sequencing used peripheral blood mononuclear cells (PBMCs), obtained at new diagnosis, from a patient treated with antithyroid drugs. The V and J genes are TRBV6-1 and TRBJ2-1, with D hard to call. CDR3 loop: CASMAVYNEQFF. In DNA form, the CDR3 reads TGTGCCAGCATGGCGGTATACAATGAGCAGTTCTTC.